The clone carrying this T cell receptor beta chain was seen repeatedly, ten times or more. The antigen remains undetermined. This entry is derived from a study of T-cell reconstitution after alpha-beta-depleted transplantation in children. Points from the study as a whole: T-cell counts and diversity at one year following transplant were attributed mainly to newly produced T cells. Expanded graft clones numbering several hundred reportedly gave rise to alpha-beta T cells about two months after transplant.

The germline CDR1 and CDR2 sequences are SQVTM and ANQGSEA. Losses at the gene ends were 7 bases for V and 6 bases for J; bases not matched to a gene: 6. This CDR3 is 13 amino acids long. A TCRbeta library incorporating unique molecular identifiers was prepared. TCRdb reprocessed the PCR reads via MiXCR and lists one record per CDR3 protein. The repertoire holds about 580,000 distinct CDR3 sequences, 20% to 25% seen once, with 13% to 15% in the top ten. The sequenced sample was PBMCs, mostly from graft donor cells, obtained 360 days after TCRalphabeta/CD19-depleted stem cell transplant. The rearrangement uses TRBV29-1 and TRBJ1-6; 7 bases are a match to TRBD1. This clonotype was sampled from a boy in the first two years of life who had a stem cell transplant for acute myeloid leukemia, so the T cells may come from the graft donor. The CDR3 nucleotides read TGCAGCGCCCGGGACAGCCCTAATTCACCCCTCCACTTT. Its translation: CSARDSPNSPLHF.